The source of this T cell receptor beta chain is a study of glioma-infiltrating T cells after dendritic cell vaccination. Study overall: Autologous tumor lysate was loaded overnight onto monocyte-derived dendritic cells grown about 7 days with IL-4 and GM-CSF.

Sample time point: after dendritic cell vaccination, including at tumor progression/relapse. Only patients with spare fresh-frozen tumor and over two years of follow-up were included. The CDR3 sequence is 13 residues long. Trimming removed 1 base at V and 6 bases at J, with 10 bases between. Germline V gives CDR1 SGHDT, CDR2 YYEEEE. TCRB CDR3 was amplified from 2 ug genomic DNA or less. Only in-frame clones appear in the TCRdb table, and some are missing; sequencing was by immunoSEQ multiplex PCR. The table shows some 99,000 clones, with around 80% occurring only once. Study results and caveats: TCR clonality showed no direct relationship with survival.

This clone was recorded only once. The antigen is not known. The receptor was derived from a human donor with glioblastoma. The chain is built from TRBV5-6 and TRBJ1-2; D is undetermined. The source was blood, collected after dendritic cell vaccination. This chain's CDR3 is CASSLRERDGYTF. CDR3 in DNA: TGTGCCAGCAGCTTGAGGGAGCGTGATGGCTACACCTTC.